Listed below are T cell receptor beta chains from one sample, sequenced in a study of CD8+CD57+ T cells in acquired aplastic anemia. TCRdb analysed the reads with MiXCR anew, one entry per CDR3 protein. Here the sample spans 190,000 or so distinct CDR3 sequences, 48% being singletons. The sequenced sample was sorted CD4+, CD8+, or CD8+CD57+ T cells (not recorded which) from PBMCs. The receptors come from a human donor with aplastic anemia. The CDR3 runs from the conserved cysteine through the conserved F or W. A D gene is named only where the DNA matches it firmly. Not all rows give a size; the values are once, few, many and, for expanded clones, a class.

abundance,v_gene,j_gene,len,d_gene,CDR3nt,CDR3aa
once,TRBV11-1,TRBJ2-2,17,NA,TGTGCCAGCGGTCTTCGGGGGCGGGCTTCGAACACCGGGGAGCTGTTTTTT,CASGLRGRASNTGELFF
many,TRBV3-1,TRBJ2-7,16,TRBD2,TGTGCCAGCAGCCAAGATGGAGCGGGGACCGTCAGCGAGCAGTACTTC,CASSQDGAGTVSEQYF
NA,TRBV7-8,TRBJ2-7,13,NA,TGTGCCAGCAGCTTTACCCCAGCCTACGAGCAGTACTTC,CASSFTPAYEQYF
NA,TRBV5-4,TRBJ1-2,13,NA,TGTGCCAGCAGTCTCCAAAGGGGCGATGGCTACACCTTC,CASSLQRGDGYTF
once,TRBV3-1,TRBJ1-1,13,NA,TGTGCCAGCAGCCCTTGGGCCGAGACTGAAGCTTTCTTT,CASSPWAETEAFF
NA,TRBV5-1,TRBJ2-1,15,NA,TGCACCAGCAGCTTGATGCGGGGACCCCACAATGAGCAGTTCTTC,CTSSLMRGPHNEQFF
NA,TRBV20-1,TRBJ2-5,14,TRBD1,TGCAGTGCCACCTCCTCGACAGGGCAAGAGACCCAGTACTTC,CSATSSTGQETQYF
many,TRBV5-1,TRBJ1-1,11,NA,TGCGCCAGCCATGGGGAGACTGAAGCTTTCTTT,CASHGETEAFF
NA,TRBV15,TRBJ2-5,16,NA,TGTGCCACCAGCAGAGATTACAGCATCCACGGGGAGACCCAGTACTTC,CATSRDYSIHGETQYF
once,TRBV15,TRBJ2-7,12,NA,TGTGCCACCTCACCGTGGGGGTACGAGCAGTACTTC,CATSPWGYEQYF
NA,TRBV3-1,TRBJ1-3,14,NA,TGTGCCAGCAGCTGGGGTCCTACTGGAAACACCATATATTTT,CASSWGPTGNTIYF
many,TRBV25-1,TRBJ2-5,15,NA,TGTGCCAGCAGTGAACCCACGCACTCCCAAGAGACCCAGTACTTC,CASSEPTHSQETQYF
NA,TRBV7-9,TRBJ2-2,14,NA,TGTGCCAGCATCCCTGGGGGGGCGACCGGGGAGCTGTTTTTT,CASIPGGATGELFF
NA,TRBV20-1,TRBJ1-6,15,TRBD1,TGCAGTGCCAACGACAGGGGTCCCTATAATTCACCCCTCCACTTT,CSANDRGPYNSPLHF
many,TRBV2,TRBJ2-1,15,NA,TGTGCCAGCAGTGGTTTGGCGGTAACCTACAATGAGCAGTTCTTC,CASSGLAVTYNEQFF
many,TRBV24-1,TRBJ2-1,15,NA,TGTGCCACCAGTGATCCAGGGGGACTGCCCAATGAGCAGTTCTTC,CATSDPGGLPNEQFF
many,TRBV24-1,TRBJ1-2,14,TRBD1,TGTGCCACCAGTGACCCTGGACAGGGGTGGGAATATCACTTC,CATSDPGQGWEYHF
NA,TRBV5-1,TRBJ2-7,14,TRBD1,TGCGCCAGCAGTGCATGGGACAGCTTTTACGAGCAGTACTTC,CASSAWDSFYEQYF
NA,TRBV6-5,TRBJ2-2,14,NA,TGTGCCAGCAGTTACGGCGGATCCACCGGGGAGCTGTTTTTT,CASSYGGSTGELFF
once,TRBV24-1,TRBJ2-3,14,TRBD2,TGTGCCAGCAGCTCAGGGACTAGCGGCGGTACGCAGTATTTT,CASSSGTSGGTQYF
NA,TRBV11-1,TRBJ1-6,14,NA,TGTGCCAGCAGCACTGACAGGTTCGGTTCACCCCTCCACTTT,CASSTDRFGSPLHF
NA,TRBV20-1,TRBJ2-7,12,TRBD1,TGCAGTGCTCCGACAGGGGGCTACGAGCAGTACTTC,CSAPTGGYEQYF
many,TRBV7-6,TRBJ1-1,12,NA,TGTGCCAGCAGCTTGGAGGGGGTTGAAGCTTTCTTT,CASSLEGVEAFF
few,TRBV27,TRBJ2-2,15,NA,TGTGCCAGCAGGATCCAGCCACCGAACACCGGGGAGCTGTTTTTT,CASRIQPPNTGELFF
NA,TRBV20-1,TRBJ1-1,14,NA,TGCAGTGCTAGGACGCTGGATAGGAACACTGAAGCTTTCTTT,CSARTLDRNTEAFF
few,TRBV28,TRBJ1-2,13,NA,TGTGCCAGCACCCTGTCCTTCAACTATGGCTACACCTTC,CASTLSFNYGYTF
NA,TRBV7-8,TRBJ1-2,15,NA,TGTGCCAGCAGCTCGTCTACCAGGGGTGGCTATGGCTACACCTTC,CASSSSTRGGYGYTF
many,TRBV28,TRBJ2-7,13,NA,TGTGCCAGCGGCGGGACACCCCTATACGAGCAGTACTTC,CASGGTPLYEQYF
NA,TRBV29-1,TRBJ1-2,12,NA,TGCAGCGTTGTTAGGGTGTTATATGGCTACACCTTC,CSVVRVLYGYTF
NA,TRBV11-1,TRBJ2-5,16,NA,TGTGCCAGCAGCTTACCCCAGCTATCTGCGTATGAGACCCAGTACTTC,CASSLPQLSAYETQYF
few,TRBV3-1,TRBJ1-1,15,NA,TGTGCCAGCAGCCCCCGTGGCAGGTCGAACACTGAAGCTTTCTTT,CASSPRGRSNTEAFF
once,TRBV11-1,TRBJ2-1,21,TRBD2,TGTGCCAGCAGCTTACCAATCACCGGGACTAGCGGGGGCAGCTCCTACAATGAGCAGTTCTTC,CASSLPITGTSGGSSYNEQFF
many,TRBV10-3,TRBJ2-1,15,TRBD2,TGTGCCATCAGGAGCTGGACTAGCGGAGACAATGAGCAGTTCTTC,CAIRSWTSGDNEQFF
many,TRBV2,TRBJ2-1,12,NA,TGTGCCAGCAGGGGGGTATTTCACGAGCAGTTCTTC,CASRGVFHEQFF
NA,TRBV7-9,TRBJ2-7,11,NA,TGTGCCAGCAGCCCCATTGACGAGCGGTACTTC,CASSPIDERYF
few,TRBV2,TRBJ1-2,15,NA,TGTGCCAGCAGTGGGCCAAACCTTGGAAACTATGGCTACACCTTC,CASSGPNLGNYGYTF
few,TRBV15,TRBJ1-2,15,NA,TGTGCCACCAGCAGAGATATGCTCTGGGAGTATGGCTACACCTTC,CATSRDMLWEYGYTF
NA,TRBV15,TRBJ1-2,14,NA,TGTGCCACCAGCAGTGAAGCGGGGGGCTATGGCTACACCTTC,CATSSEAGGYGYTF
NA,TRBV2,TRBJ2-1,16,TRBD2,TGTGCCAGCAGCCCCTGGACTAGCGGGGGGTACAATGAGCAGTTCTTC,CASSPWTSGGYNEQFF
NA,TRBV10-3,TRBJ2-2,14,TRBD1,TGTGCCATCAAGGGACAGACTATTACCGGGGAGCTGTTTTTT,CAIKGQTITGELFF
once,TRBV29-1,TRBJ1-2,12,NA,TGCAGCGCCGGACCGAGTAACTATGGCTACACCTTC,CSAGPSNYGYTF
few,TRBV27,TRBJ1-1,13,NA,TGTGCCAGCAGTTTAGGGCCTGGGACTGAAGCTTTCTTT,CASSLGPGTEAFF
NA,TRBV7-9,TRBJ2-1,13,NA,TGTGCCAGCAGCTTAGAATCGTCACTAGAGCAGTTCTTC,CASSLESSLEQFF
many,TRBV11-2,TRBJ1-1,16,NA,TGTGCCAGCAGCTTAGAGTTTGGGGCAAAGAACACTGAAGCTTTCTTT,CASSLEFGAKNTEAFF
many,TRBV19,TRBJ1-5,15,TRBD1,TGTGCCAGTAGTTTCGGACAGGGAGGCAATCAGCCCCAGCATTTT,CASSFGQGGNQPQHF
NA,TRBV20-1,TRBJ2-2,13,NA,TGCAGTGTCGGGACCACGAACACCGGGGAGCTGTTCTTT,CSVGTTNTGELFF
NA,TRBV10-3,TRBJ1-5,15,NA,TGTGCCATCAGTGAGGTGGGGGCTGGCAATCAGCCCCAGCATTTT,CAISEVGAGNQPQHF
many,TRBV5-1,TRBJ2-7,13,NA,TGCGCCAGCAGCTTGGAGGTGGGGTACGAGCAGTACTTC,CASSLEVGYEQYF
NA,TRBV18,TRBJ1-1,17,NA,TGTGCCAGCTCACCATCCAACTTTCCGGGGGTGAACACTGAAGCTTTCTTT,CASSPSNFPGVNTEAFF
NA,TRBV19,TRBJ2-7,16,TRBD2,TGTGCCAGTAGTCCCTCAAGCGGGAGGGCGTCCTACGAGCAGTACTTC,CASSPSSGRASYEQYF
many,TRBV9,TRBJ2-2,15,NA,TGTGCCAGCAGCGTACGTCGGGACCTCACCGGGGAGCTGTTTTTT,CASSVRRDLTGELFF
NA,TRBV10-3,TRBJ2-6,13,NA,TGTGCCATCGGGGTATCTGGGGCCAACGTCCTGACTTTC,CAIGVSGANVLTF
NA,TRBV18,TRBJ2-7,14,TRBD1,TGTGCCAGCTCCTCTCCGTCCAGGGGGCCCGAGCAGTACTTC,CASSSPSRGPEQYF
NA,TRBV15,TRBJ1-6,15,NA,TGTGCCACCAGCAGAGACAGAAGACATAACTCACCCCTCCACTTT,CATSRDRRHNSPLHF
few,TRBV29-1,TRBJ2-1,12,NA,TGCAGCGTTGTCCCGGCCGGGAATGAGCAGTTCTTC,CSVVPAGNEQFF
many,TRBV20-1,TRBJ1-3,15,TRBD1,TGCAGTGCCAGACAGGGAAGCGATTCTGGAAACACCATATATTTT,CSARQGSDSGNTIYF
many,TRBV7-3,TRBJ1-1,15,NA,TGTGCCAGCAGCTTAAACGACCTCCAGACCACTGAAGCTTTCTTT,CASSLNDLQTTEAFF
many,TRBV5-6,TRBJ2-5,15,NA,TGTGCCAGCAGCTTGACCCGGGGACCACAAGAGACCCAGTACTTC,CASSLTRGPQETQYF
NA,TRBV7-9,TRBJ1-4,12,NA,TGTGCCAGCAGCTCCTCCAGCGAAAAACTGTTTTTT,CASSSSSEKLFF
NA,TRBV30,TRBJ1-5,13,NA,TGTGCCTGTACTGGGGATTCTAGAGGGCCCCAGCATTTT,CACTGDSRGPQHF